This T cell receptor beta chain was captured in a study of T cells expressing NK-cell markers. Study as a whole: Sorted CD3+CD56+NKG2C+, CD3+CD56+NKG2C- and CD3+CD56-NKG2C+ T cells provided the TCR beta repertoires.

A note on this clonotype: Its antigen is as yet unknown.

TCRdb re-called the 5' RACE reads, yielding one record per CDR3 amino acid sequence without DNA. The sample table includes a few hundred thousand distinct CDR3 sequences. This CDR3 spans 15 amino acids. Germline lookup yields CDR1 SNHLY and CDR2 FYNNEI. General study findings and limits: There were a few donors in whom these clonotypes also led the CD3+CD56-NKG2C+ fraction. For 6 or 7 donors, the dominant NKG2C+ clonotypes made up about 1.0-7.5% of their CD8+ T cells. It is unclear if expanded NKG2C-expressing clones target HCMV antigens.

The sample taken for sequencing was blood T cells: a sorted CD56 or NKG2C T cell subset, CD4+ or CD8+ T cells, or bulk PBMC T cells (not recorded which). This clonotype was obtained from a man aged 18-70 years in good health. The chain recombines TRBV2 with TRBJ1-6; TCRdb reports TRBD1, a call that lacks DNA to check it against. Here the CDR3 reads CASRSTDTNNSPLHF.